This passage covers 11 T cell receptor beta chains from one sample sequenced in a study of T cell responses to AZD1222 COVID-19 vaccine. Here immunoSEQ multiplex PCR was the method, and the copy in TCRdb shows in-frame clones only, minus some. The table has 95,000 to 150,000 clones, around 91% seen once. This material consisted of peripheral blood, taken on day 0 of AZD1222 vaccination. These receptors were taken from an adult in good health.

The chain employs TRBV12-2 and TRBJ1-1. TRBV12-2 is flagged as a pseudogene. The CDR3 totals 14 residues. Written as DNA, the CDR3 is TGTGCAAGTCGGGGGGGACCTATGAACACTGAAGCTTTCTTT. Its translation is CASRGGPMNTEAFF.

This clone was counted a few times. The chain employs TRBV6-2 or TRBV6-3 and TRBJ2-3, with 12 bases identical to TRBD2. The germline V gene has CDR1 MNHEY and CDR2 SVGEGT. V was clipped by 0 bases and J by 8 bases; unmatched bases: 3. This CDR3 is built from 15 residues. This CDR3 reads CASSYSTSGGGTQYF. In nucleotides, the CDR3 is TGTGCCAGCAGTTACTCGACTAGCGGGGGAGGTACGCAGTATTTT.

This chain joins TRBV5-6 and TRBJ1-2; D unclear. Germline CDR1 SGHDT, CDR2 YYEEEE. The CDR3 has 14 amino acids. V lost 3 bases and J 12 bases, leaving 21 bases between the germline ends. The DNA for the CDR3 is TGTGCCAGCAGCTCCTGGACGGCCCGCTCTGGACACACCTTC. Amino acid sequence: CASSSWTARSGHTF.

The chain combines TRBV4-1 with TRBJ2-7; the D is unclear. Germline V gene lookup returns CDR1 MGHRA and CDR2 YSYEKL. The CDR3 is 16 residues long. Trimming removed 3 bases at V and 3 bases at J, with 18 bases between. The CDR3 region has the DNA TGCGCCAGCAGCCAGGCTGGGCAAGAGTGGGGCTACGAGCAGTACTTC. It codes for CASSQAGQEWGYEQYF.

This clone was recorded once. The chain is built from TRBV10-3 and TRBJ1-5; possibly TRBD1 for D (5 bases). Trimming shortened V by 6 bases and J by 2 bases, and 8 bases separated the two germline ends. The CDR3 length is 13 residues. Germline CDR1 and CDR2: ENHRY and SYGVKD. The CDR3: CAIRSGGNQPQHF. CDR3 sequence (DNA): TGTGCCATCAGGTCGGGGGGCAATCAGCCCCAGCATTTT.

The chain couples TRBV18 to TRBJ2-3, with D unclear. Trimming removed 2 bases from V and 1 base from J, with 7 bases in between. Germline values: CDR1 KGHSH, CDR2 LQKENI. The CDR3 covers 14 residues. As DNA, the CDR3 is TGTGCCAGCTCACCAACGAGCGGCACAGATACGCAGTATTTT. This sequence encodes CASSPTSGTDTQYF.

The chain links TRBV5-1 to TRBJ2-7; D might be TRBD2 (5 bases). Trimming stripped 4 bases from V and 3 bases from J, with 11 bases between. The CDR3 covers 13 residues. Looked up from germline, CDR1 is SGHRS and CDR2 is YFSETQ. The CDR3: CASSVQTNYEQYF. CDR3 bases: TGCGCCAGCAGCGTACAGACTAACTACGAGCAGTACTTC.

This chain uses TRBV2 with TRBJ1-4; D is perhaps TRBD1 (5 bases). V was trimmed by 8 bases and J by 0 bases, leaving 7 bases between them. The CDR3 has 13 amino acids. Germline loops: CDR1 SNHLY, CDR2 FYNNEI. This CDR3 is CASGDATNEKLFF. CDR3 sequence (DNA): TGTGCCAGCGGGGACGCAACTAATGAAAAACTGTTTTTT.

The rearrangement uses TRBV28 and TRBJ2-7; tentative D call: TRBD2 (6 bases). Trimming left V 6 bases short and J 7 bases short, with 13 bases between. The CDR3 has 12 residues. CDR1 is MDHEN and CDR2 is SYDVKM in the germline V gene. CDR3 sequence reads: CASRGGEGEQYF. For the CDR3, the DNA is TGTGCCAGCAGAGGAGGGGAAGGGGAGCAGTACTTC.

The chain carries TRBV9 and TRBJ2-1; the D gene is possibly TRBD2 (5 bases). CDR3 size: 16 residues. Trimming took off 6 bases at V and 4 bases at J, with 20 bases between the two ends. The germline V gene encodes CDR1 SGDLS and CDR2 YYNGEE. The chain's CDR3 is CASTPGRATPYNEQFF. In DNA form, the CDR3 reads TGTGCCAGCACCCCCGGGCGGGCCACACCATACAATGAGCAGTTCTTC.

The gene calls are TRBV28 and TRBJ1-4; 8 bases map to TRBD1. CDR1 and CDR2 (germline): MDHEN, SYDVKM. V shed 10 bases, J shed 4 bases, and the junction held 8 bases outside the gene matches. This CDR3 spans 14 amino acids. The chain's CDR3 is CATSRTGYNEKLFF. CDR3 in DNA: TGTGCCACTTCAAGGACAGGGTATAATGAAAAACTGTTTTTT. The full variable domain, with the rest looked up from reference TRBV28 and TRBJ1-4, is DVKVTQSSRYLVKRTGEKVFLECVQDMDHENMFWYRQDPGLGLRLIYFSYDVKMKEKGDIPEGYSVSREKKERFSLILESASTNQTSMYLCATSRTGYNEKLFFGSGTQLSVL.